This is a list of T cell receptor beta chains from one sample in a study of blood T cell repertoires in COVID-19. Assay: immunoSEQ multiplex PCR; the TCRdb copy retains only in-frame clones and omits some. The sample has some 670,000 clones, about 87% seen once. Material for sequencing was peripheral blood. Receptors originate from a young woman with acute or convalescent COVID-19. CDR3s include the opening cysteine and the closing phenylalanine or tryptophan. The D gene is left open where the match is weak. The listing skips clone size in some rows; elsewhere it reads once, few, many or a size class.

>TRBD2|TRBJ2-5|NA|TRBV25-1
TGTGCCAGCAGTGAATCGGGGGGAGAGACCCAGTACTTC
CASSESGGETQYF
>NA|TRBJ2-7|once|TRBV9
TGTGCCAGCAGCCCTTGGGGGCGCGTAGACGAGCAGTACTTC
CASSPWGRVDEQYF
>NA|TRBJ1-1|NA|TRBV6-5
TGTGCCAGCAGTTCCGGGAGGAACACTGAAGCTTTCTTT
CASSSGRNTEAFF
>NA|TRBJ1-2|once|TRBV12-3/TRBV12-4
TGTGCCAGCAGTCAACAACCATTTGGCTACACCTTC
CASSQQPFGYTF
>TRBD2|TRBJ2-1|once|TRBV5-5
TGTGCCAGCAGCCCCCCGGGGCTCCCTAGCGGGGGGGCGAATGAGCAGTTCTTC
CASSPPGLPSGGANEQFF
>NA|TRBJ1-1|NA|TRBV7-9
TGTGCCAGCAGCTTAGGAACATGGGAAGCTTTCTTT
CASSLGTWEAFF
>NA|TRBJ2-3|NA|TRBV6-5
TGTGCCAGCATGCATAGCCCCACAGATACGCAGTATTTT
CASMHSPTDTQYF
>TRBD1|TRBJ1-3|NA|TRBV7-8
TGTGCCAGCAGCTGGACCGGGACAGACCTCTCTGGAAACACCATATATTTT
CASSWTGTDLSGNTIYF
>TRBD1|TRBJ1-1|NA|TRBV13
TGTGCCAGCAGCTCCAGACAGGGTATGCCTGAAGCTTTCTTT
CASSSRQGMPEAFF
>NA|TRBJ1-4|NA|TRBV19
TGTGCCAGTAGTATTTATGAGGGCAATGAAAAACTGTTTTTT
CASSIYEGNEKLFF
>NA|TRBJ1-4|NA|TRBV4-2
TGTGCCAGCAGCCCCCTGCGGGGGGAGTTTAATGAAAAACTGTTTTTT
CASSPLRGEFNEKLFF
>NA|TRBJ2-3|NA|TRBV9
TGTGCCAGCAGCGTAGGAGCGCGGATAACAGATACGCAGTATTTT
CASSVGARITDTQYF
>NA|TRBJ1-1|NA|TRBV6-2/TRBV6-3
TGTGCCAGCAGTTACGTCGCGGGGGGCGCGGACACTGAAGCTTTCTTT
CASSYVAGGADTEAFF
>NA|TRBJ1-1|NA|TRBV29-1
TGCAGCGCCTATGACAGAAAGAACACTGAAGCTTTCTTT
CSAYDRKNTEAFF
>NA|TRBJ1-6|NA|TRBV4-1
TGCGCCAGCAGCCAAGTTCCAGGAAATAATTCACCCCTCCACTTT
CASSQVPGNNSPLHF
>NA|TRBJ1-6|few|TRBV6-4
TGTGCCAGCAGTGACTCTGGGCGGGGGTCACCCCTCCACTTT
CASSDSGRGSPLHF
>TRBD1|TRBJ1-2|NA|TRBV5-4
TGTGCCAGCAGCTTCGGACAGGGTATCGGCTACACCTTC
CASSFGQGIGYTF
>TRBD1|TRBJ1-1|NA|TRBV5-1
TGCGCCAGCAGCTTGTCCCTTCCGGGACAGGGGGCTGAAGGTACTGAAGCTTTCTTT
CASSLSLPGQGAEGTEAFF
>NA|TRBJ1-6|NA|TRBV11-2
TGTGCCAGCAGCTTAGGGACAGCGGGGACCTATAATTCACCCCTCCACTTT
CASSLGTAGTYNSPLHF
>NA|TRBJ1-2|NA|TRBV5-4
TGTGCCAGCAGCTGGACGAAGGGGTCCTATGGCTACACCTTC
CASSWTKGSYGYTF
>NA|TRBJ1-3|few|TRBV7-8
TGTGCCAGCAGCCAAAGCGGGTCTGGAAACACCATATATTTT
CASSQSGSGNTIYF
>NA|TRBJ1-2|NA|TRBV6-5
TGTGCCAGCAGTTCCAAGCCGGAGGGACTTGGAGGGGGCTACACCTTC
CASSSKPEGLGGGYTF
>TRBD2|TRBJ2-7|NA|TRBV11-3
TGTGCCAGCAGCTTAGGACCCCCGGGGGGGGCTCTCTACGAGCAGTACTTC
CASSLGPPGGALYEQYF
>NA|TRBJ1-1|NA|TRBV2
TGTGCCAGCAGTGAAGGTCAGACTGCGAACACTGAAGCTTTCTTT
CASSEGQTANTEAFF
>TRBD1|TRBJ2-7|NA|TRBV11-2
TGTGCCAGCAGCTTCCAGACAGGGCCAGCAAACCTCTTTTTC
CASSFQTGPANLFF
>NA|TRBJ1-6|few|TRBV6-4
TGTGCCAGCAGTGACGGAGGGGAGGGGAGCGGTTCACCCCTCCACTTT
CASSDGGEGSGSPLHF
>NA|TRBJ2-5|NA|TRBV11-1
TGTGCCAGCAGCTCCGACCGGCTTCGGAGGACCCAGTACTTC
CASSSDRLRRTQYF
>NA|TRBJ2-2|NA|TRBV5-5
TGTGCCAGCAGCTTAGTGCCGCTAGACTACACCGGGGAGCTGTTTTTT
CASSLVPLDYTGELFF
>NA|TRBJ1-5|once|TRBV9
TGTGCCAGCAGCGTAGCGGGAAACTACAATCAGCCCCAGCATTTT
CASSVAGNYNQPQHF
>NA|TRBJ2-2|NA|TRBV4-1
TGCGCCAGCAGCCAAGATCGGGTAATGAGGAACACCGGGGAGCTGTTTTTT
CASSQDRVMRNTGELFF
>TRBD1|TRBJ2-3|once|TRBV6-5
TGTGCCAGCAGACGGGACAGGGGCACAGATACGCAGTATTTT
CASRRDRGTDTQYF
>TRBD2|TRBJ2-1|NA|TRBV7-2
TGTGCCAGCAGCTTAGGCACTAGCGGGGGAAATGAGCAGTTCTTC
CASSLGTSGGNEQFF
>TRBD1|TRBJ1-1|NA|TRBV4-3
TGCGCCAGCAGCCAAGCGGTGGCAGGGGGAATGTTAGGCACTGAAGCTTTCTTT
CASSQAVAGGMLGTEAFF
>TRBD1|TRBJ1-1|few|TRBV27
TGTGCCAGCAGTCAAACAGGGGGCCATTTGGTTATGAACACTGAAGCTTTCTTT
CASSQTGGHLVMNTEAFF
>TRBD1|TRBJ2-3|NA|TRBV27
TGTGCCAGCAGCCATACCCCGGGACAGGGTAAAGATACGCAGTATTTT
CASSHTPGQGKDTQYF
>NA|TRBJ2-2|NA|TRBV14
TGTGCCAGCAGCCAAGATCGCTTTACAACCGGGGAGCTGTTTTTT
CASSQDRFTTGELFF
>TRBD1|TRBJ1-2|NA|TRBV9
TGTGCCAGCAGCGTAGACGGACAGGGCTATGGCTACACCTTC
CASSVDGQGYGYTF
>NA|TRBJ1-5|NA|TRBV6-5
TGTGCCAGCAGTTACCGCCCTACAGATCAGCCCCAGCATTTT
CASSYRPTDQPQHF
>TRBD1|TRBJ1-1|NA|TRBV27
TGTGCCAGCAGTTTATCGAAACGGTGGGGACAGCTCGAGAACACTGAAGCTTTCTTT
CASSLSKRWGQLENTEAFF
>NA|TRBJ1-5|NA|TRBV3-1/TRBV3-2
TGTGCCAGCAGCCAAGGCAGGGGTAATCAGCCCCAGCATTTT
CASSQGRGNQPQHF
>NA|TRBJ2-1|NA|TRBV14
TGTGCCAGCAGCAACACAGGAAAGGTAAACAATGAGCAGTTCTTC
CASSNTGKVNNEQFF
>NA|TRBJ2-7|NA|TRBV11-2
TGTGCCAGCAGCTTAGATCGGGGGAGTTACGAGCAGTACTTC
CASSLDRGSYEQYF
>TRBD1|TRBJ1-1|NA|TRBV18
TGTGCCAGCCAAGGACAGGGGGGGCCATACACTGAAGCTTTCTTT
CASQGQGGPYTEAFF